The rows below give T cell receptor beta chains drawn from one sample of a study of blood T cell repertoires in COVID-19. Profiling relied on immunoSEQ multiplex PCR, and the TCRdb table lists in-frame clones only, not all of them. The sample includes 120,000 to 150,000 clones, roughly 86% of them seen just once. Sequenced: peripheral blood. The receptors originated from a woman between 55 and 75 years old with acute or convalescent COVID-19. CDR3s include the opening cysteine and the closing phenylalanine or tryptophan. A D gene is named only where the DNA matches it firmly. Clone size is stated in some rows and not others, as once, few, many or a class when expanded.

D gene: NA
clone size: NA
J gene: TRBJ1-2
V gene: TRBV10-2
CDR3 DNA: TGCGCCAGCAGTGATTTGGGGGCGGGGGAGTATGGCTACACCTTC
CDR3 protein: CASSDLGAGEYGYTF

D gene: NA
clone size: NA
J gene: TRBJ2-2
V gene: TRBV30
CDR3 DNA: TGTGCCTGGAGTGTACGGAGGCCTGCTGGCACCGGGGAGCTGTTTTTT
CDR3 protein: CAWSVRRPAGTGELFF

D gene: NA
clone size: NA
J gene: TRBJ2-5
V gene: TRBV6-5
CDR3 DNA: TGTGCCAGCAGTTATCGAGAGACCCAGTACTTC
CDR3 protein: CASSYRETQYF

D gene: TRBD1
clone size: NA
J gene: TRBJ1-2
V gene: TRBV7-9
CDR3 DNA: TGTGCCAGCAGCACAGGGGACTATGGCTACACCTTC
CDR3 protein: CASSTGDYGYTF

D gene: TRBD1
clone size: few
J gene: TRBJ1-1
V gene: TRBV7-9
CDR3 DNA: TGTGCCAGCAGCTCCCGGGACAGGGGGATTCCTGAAGCTTTCTTT
CDR3 protein: CASSSRDRGIPEAFF

D gene: NA
clone size: few
J gene: TRBJ1-1
V gene: TRBV25-1
CDR3 DNA: TGTGCCAGCAGCCTCCGCGGGCGGGGGGTGGACACTGAAGCTTTCTTT
CDR3 protein: CASSLRGRGVDTEAFF

D gene: NA
clone size: NA
J gene: TRBJ1-6
V gene: TRBV25-1
CDR3 DNA: TGTGCCAGCAGTGAAGCTGGAGGGAATTCACCCCTCCACTTT
CDR3 protein: CASSEAGGNSPLHF

D gene: NA
clone size: NA
J gene: TRBJ1-2
V gene: TRBV20-1
CDR3 DNA: TGCAGTGCAACAACGGGAGCCGGGAACACCTTC
CDR3 protein: CSATTGAGNTF

D gene: TRBD2
clone size: once
J gene: TRBJ2-1
V gene: TRBV30
CDR3 DNA: TGTGCCTGGAGACGAGCGGGGGGGCGCAATGAGCAGTTCTTC
CDR3 protein: CAWRRAGGRNEQFF

D gene: NA
clone size: NA
J gene: TRBJ1-3
V gene: TRBV11-3
CDR3 DNA: TGTGCCAGCAGCTTAGATTCAAGGGGCCCGTCTGGAAACACCATATATTTT
CDR3 protein: CASSLDSRGPSGNTIYF

D gene: NA
clone size: NA
J gene: TRBJ1-1
V gene: TRBV7-2
CDR3 DNA: TGTGCCAGCAGCTTAGTTATTGAAGCTTTCTTT
CDR3 protein: CASSLVIEAFF

D gene: TRBD1
clone size: NA
J gene: TRBJ1-5
V gene: TRBV27
CDR3 DNA: TGTGCCAGCAGTTTAAACGCCAGGGGGTCTCAGCCCCAGCATTTT
CDR3 protein: CASSLNARGSQPQHF

D gene: NA
clone size: once
J gene: TRBJ2-1
V gene: TRBV9
CDR3 DNA: TGTGCCAGCAGCGTAGGGCAGGGCGTCTACAATGAGCAGTTCTTC
CDR3 protein: CASSVGQGVYNEQFF

D gene: TRBD1
clone size: NA
J gene: TRBJ2-5
V gene: TRBV15
CDR3 DNA: TGTGCCACCAGCAGAGACCCGACAGGGTTAGAGGCCCAGTACTTC
CDR3 protein: CATSRDPTGLEAQYF

D gene: TRBD1
clone size: NA
J gene: TRBJ2-7
V gene: TRBV10-3
CDR3 DNA: TGTGCCATCAGCGGGGGACAGGGGGTCGACGAGCAGTACTTC
CDR3 protein: CAISGGQGVDEQYF